Following are 24 T cell receptor beta chains from one sample sequenced in a study of blood T cell repertoires in COVID-19. TCRdb keeps only in-frame clones here, not all; method: immunoSEQ multiplex PCR. The sample shows under 130,000 clones, 65% to 90% of them seen only once. Sequencing was carried out using peripheral blood. Every receptor here comes from a man aged 50-60 years with acute or convalescent COVID-19.

This chain uses TRBV7-9 with TRBJ2-7, with TRBD2 as a possible D gene (5 bases). There are 15 residues in the CDR3. CDR1 is SEHNR and CDR2 is FQNEAQ in the germline V gene (reference sequence). The V end lost 4 bases, the J end lost 2 bases, and 15 bases lay between the germline ends. The CDR3, as DNA: TGTGCCAGCAGCTCTCTTAGTAGCGTACCCTACGAGCAGTACTTC. Translation gives CASSSLSSVPYEQYF. Looking up the rest from reference TRBV7-9 and TRBJ2-7 gives the full variable domain: DTGVSQNPRHKITKRGQNVTFRCDPISEHNRLYWYRQTLGQGPEFLTYFQNEAQLEKSRLLSDRFSAERPKGSFSTLEIQRTEQGDSAMYLCASSSLSSVPYEQYFGPGTRLTVT.

This sequence joins TRBV10-3 and TRBJ2-7; 8 bases map to TRBD1. The CDR3 contains 14 residues. Germline values: CDR1 ENHRY, CDR2 SYGVKD. The V gene end was trimmed by 6 bases and the J gene end by 3 bases; junction bases not matched to a gene: 7. The CDR3 sequence is CAISSGGAGYEQYF. In DNA, the CDR3 is TGTGCCATCAGCTCAGGGGGCGCGGGCTACGAGCAGTACTTC.

This clone was seen a handful of times. V usage is TRBV18 and J usage is TRBJ2-2; TRBD2 matches 7 bases. The V and J ends lost 2 bases and 6 bases, in that order; junction bases with no gene match: 21. Germline lookup yields CDR1 KGHSH and CDR2 LQKENI. The CDR3 runs to 20 residues. The CDR3 bases are TGTGCCAGCTCACCAACTGCGCGCCTTAGGGCCCCGGGAGGATCCGGGGAGCTGTTTTTT. As protein: CASSPTARLRAPGGSGELFF.

The chain has TRBV7-9 and TRBJ2-7; 10 positions agree with TRBD1. Germline lookup yields CDR1 SEHNR and CDR2 FQNEAQ (reference sequence). The length of the CDR3 is 15 residues. The trim removed 4 bases at V and 2 bases at J, leaving 5 bases unmatched. The CDR3 sequence: CASSSRDRGPYEQYF. As DNA, the CDR3 is TGTGCCAGCAGCTCCCGGGACAGGGGTCCCTACGAGCAGTACTTC.

CDR3 sequence: CASRAADRGNTEAFF. In DNA, the CDR3 is TGTGCCAGCAGAGCCGCCGACAGGGGGAACACTGAAGCTTTCTTT. The rearrangement links TRBV6-5 to TRBJ1-1; 8 nucleotides agree with TRBD1. This CDR3 is 15 amino acids long. V was pared by 6 bases and J by 1 base, with 7 bases of the junction left unmatched. The germline V gene has CDR1 MNHEY and CDR2 SVGAGI.

The chain employs TRBV28 and TRBJ1-5, with D perhaps matching TRBD1 (5 bases). Trimming took off 11 bases at V and 7 bases at J, with 15 bases between the two ends. Germline V gene sequence: CDR1 MDHEN, CDR2 SYDVKM. This CDR3 spans 12 amino acids. The CDR3 nucleotides are TGTGCCTCGACAGACCCCATCCAGCCCCAGCATTTT. Translating it yields CASTDPIQPQHF.

The V and J genes are TRBV11-2 and TRBJ1-4; maybe TRBD1 (6 bases). This CDR3 region has 16 residues. CDR1 is SGHAT and CDR2 is FQNNGV in the germline V gene. V lost 3 bases, J lost 1 base, and 12 bases lay in between. The CDR3 sequence: CASSFGQTRTNEKLFF. The CDR3 nucleotides are TGTGCCAGCAGCTTCGGACAGACTCGAACTAATGAAAAACTGTTTTTT.

The V gene is TRBV10-3, the J gene TRBJ1-1; D is ambiguous. Germline CDR1 is ENHRY and CDR2 is SYGVKD. The ends were cut back, 0 bases at V and 4 bases at J, with 12 bases in the middle. This CDR3 comprises 15 residues. CDR3 nucleotide sequence: TGTGCCATCAGTGAGTCGCTCCGGGGAGGCACTGAAGCTTTCTTT. Amino acids: CAISESLRGGTEAFF.

V and J are TRBV5-1 and TRBJ2-1; 10 nucleotides line up with TRBD2. Losses at the gene ends were 4 bases for V and 8 bases for J; bases not matched to a gene: 24. Germline V lookup: CDR1 SGHRS, CDR2 YFSETQ. The CDR3 spans 20 residues. The CDR3 DNA reads as TGCGCCAGCAGCAGAGCCGGGACAGGCCGTTTCACTAGCGGGGTGGATGAGCAGTTCTTC. It yields the protein CASSRAGTGRFTSGVDEQFF. Drawing the rest from reference TRBV5-1 and TRBJ2-1, the complete variable domain is KAGVTQTPRYLIKTRGQQVTLSCSPISGHRSVSWYQQTPGQGLQFLFEYFSETQRNKGNFPGRFSGRQFSNSRSEMNVSTLELGDSALYLCASSRAGTGRFTSGVDEQFFGPGTRLTVL.

The table lists this clone with a few counts. This sample includes further DNA sequences coding for the same CDR3. The chain combines TRBV12-3 or TRBV12-4 with TRBJ2-7; TRBD2 is a possible D gene (6 bases). CDR3 size: 13 residues. V was clipped by 5 bases and J by 1 base, with 9 bases between them. CDR3: CASSLGGSYEQYF. The CDR3, as DNA: TGTGCCAGCAGTCTCGGGGGATCCTACGAGCAGTACTTC.

The count of this clone is one. V and J are TRBV25-1 and TRBJ1-3; possible D gene TRBD1, 6 bases. This CDR3 spans 16 amino acids. Germline V gene data show CDR1 as MGHDK and CDR2 as SYGVNS. The CDR3: CAAGGAGALAGNTIYF. CDR3 nucleotides: TGTGCGGCCGGGGGCGCGGGGGCCTTGGCTGGAAACACCATATATTTT.

The CDR3 coding sequence is TGTGCCAGCAGCTTAGTTAACAGCGGGAGGGCCTACGAGCAGTACTTC. As protein: CASSLVNSGRAYEQYF. The chain joins TRBV7-6 to TRBJ2-7; 10 nucleotides align to TRBD2. The V gene end was trimmed by 1 base and the J gene end by 2 bases; junction bases not matched to a gene: 5. The CDR3 has 16 residues. Germline CDR1 and CDR2: SGHVS and FNYEAQ.

The rearrangement joins TRBV30 to TRBJ2-3, with 9 bases aligning to TRBD2. CDR1 and CDR2 (germline): GTSNPN, SVGIG (reference sequence). CDR3 length: 14 amino acids. The CDR3: CATRAGGSTDTQYF. Here the CDR3 DNA reads TGTGCTACGCGGGCGGGGGGGAGCACAGATACGCAGTATTTT. The entire variable domain, with the rest obtained from reference TRBV30 and TRBJ2-3, is as follows: SQTIHQWPATLVQPVGSPLSLECTVEGTSNPNLYWYRQAAGRGLQLLFYSVGIGQISSEVPQNLSASRPQDRQFILSSKKLLLSDSGFYLCATRAGGSTDTQYFGPGTRLTVL.

V is TRBV5-1 and J is TRBJ1-2, with a tentative D call TRBD1 (5 bases). The CDR3 runs to 16 residues. V lost 4 bases and J 7 bases, leaving 23 bases between the germline ends. The germline CDR1 and CDR2 sequences are SGHRS and YFSETQ. The CDR3 spells CASSAIAEGRLGGYTF. Here the CDR3 DNA reads TGCGCCAGCAGCGCGATAGCGGAGGGGAGGTTAGGTGGCTACACCTTC.

V gene TRBV20-1 combines with J gene TRBJ2-3, with 10 bases matching TRBD2. J lost 0 bases, V lost 3 bases, and 9 bases had no gene match. CDR3 size: 17 residues. CDR1 and CDR2 (germline): DFQATT, SNEGSKA (reference sequence). CDR3 nucleotide sequence: TGCAGTGCTAGTTCTAGCGGGGGAGTCAAAAGCACAGATACGCAGTATTTT. This codes for CSASSSGGVKSTDTQYF.

The chain is built from TRBV2 and TRBJ1-5; D may be TRBD1 (6 bases). Trimming cost V 6 bases and J 0 bases, with 9 bases left between them. There are 14 residues in the CDR3. Germline V gene lookup returns CDR1 SNHLY and CDR2 FYNNEI. In nucleotides, the CDR3 is TGTGCCAGCAGAACAGGGAATAGCAATCAGCCCCAGCATTTT. It specifies CASRTGNSNQPQHF.

V gene TRBV28 combines with J gene TRBJ2-5; D might be TRBD1 (5 bases). Trimming pared 3 bases from V and 1 base from J, leaving 6 bases between. The CDR3 has 13 residues. CDR1 is MDHEN, CDR2 SYDVKM, per germline. The CDR3 region is CASSFDSQETQYF. CDR3 DNA sequence: TGTGCCAGCAGTTTCGACAGCCAAGAGACCCAGTACTTC.

The chain couples TRBV30 to TRBJ2-3; TRBD2 matches 7 bases. The CDR3 is made up of 15 amino acids. The J segment lost 1 base and the V segment lost 6 bases, leaving 10 bases of the junction unmatched. Germline assignment: CDR1 GTSNPN and CDR2 SVGIG (reference sequence). The CDR3 loop reads CACKPSAGGTDTQYF. The CDR3 region has the DNA TGTGCCTGCAAACCCAGCGCGGGAGGCACAGATACGCAGTATTTT.

The count of this clone is one. The V call is TRBV5-1, the J call TRBJ2-3; weak D call: TRBD2 (6 bases). This CDR3 region has 15 residues. CDR1 and CDR2 (germline): SGHRS, YFSETQ. V lost 4 bases to trimming and J lost 1 base, with 13 bases between them. DNA of the CDR3: TGCGCCAGCAGCGACCTCACGGGGGGCACAGATACGCAGTATTTT. This gives the protein CASSDLTGGTDTQYF.

The J gene is TRBJ2-3, the V gene TRBV2; perhaps TRBD1 as D (5 bases). The CDR3 contains 16 residues. V was cut by 3 bases and J by 4 bases, with 17 bases left in between. CDR1 is SNHLY and CDR2 is FYNNEI in the germline V gene. CDR3 region: CASSESRGRGPDTQYF. Here the CDR3 DNA reads TGTGCCAGCAGTGAGTCCCGCGGAAGGGGCCCAGATACGCAGTATTTT.

This clone was observed once. The V gene is TRBV19, the J gene TRBJ2-1; 9 nucleotides align to TRBD2. With V trimmed by 5 bases and J by 6 bases, 8 bases remained unmatched. The CDR3 totals 15 residues. Germline lookup yields CDR1 LNHDA and CDR2 SQIVND (reference sequence). Here the CDR3 DNA reads TGTGCCAGTAGTGGCGTAGCGGGAGTGTCCAATGAGCAGTTCTTC. It yields the protein CASSGVAGVSNEQFF.

The J gene is TRBJ2-7, the V gene TRBV18; possibly TRBD2 for D (5 bases). With 6 bases removed from V and 0 bases from J, the gap between germline ends came to 6 bases. This CDR3 has 12 residues. The germline CDR1 and CDR2 sequences are KGHSH and LQKENI. This chain's CDR3 is CASSRDSYEQYF. In DNA form, the CDR3 reads TGTGCCAGCTCTCGGGACTCCTACGAGCAGTACTTC. Using reference TRBV18 and TRBJ2-7 for the parts outside the CDR3, the full variable domain is NAGVMQNPRHLVRRRGQEARLRCSPMKGHSHVYWYRQLPEEGLKFMVYLQKENIIDESGMPKERFSAEFPKEGPSILRIQQVVRGDSAAYFCASSRDSYEQYFGPGTRLTVT.

The chain couples TRBV9 to TRBJ2-3, with D possibly matching TRBD2 (6 bases). This CDR3 contains 16 residues. The germline gives CDR1 SGDLS, CDR2 YYNGEE. V was shortened by 4 bases and J by 4 bases, with 19 bases between the two germline ends. The CDR3 DNA sequence: TGTGCCAGCAGCCCCCGGGCGGGGAGACTTTCAGATACGCAGTATTTT. This sequence encodes CASSPRAGRLSDTQYF.

V gene TRBV6-5 combines with J gene TRBJ1-5; no firm D call. CDR3 size: 15 residues. The germline V gene has CDR1 MNHEY and CDR2 SVGAGI. V was clipped by 6 bases and J by 5 bases, with 17 bases between them. The CDR3 nucleotides are TGTGCCAGCAGACGGAGTGGTAGGATTGATCAGCCCCAGCATTTT. Protein product: CASRRSGRIDQPQHF.